This is a list of T cell receptor beta chains from one sample in a study of shared clonotypes between healthy human individuals. The data were produced by immunoSEQ multiplex PCR, yet TCRdb's version contains in-frame clones alone and is incomplete. The sample gives around 2,000,000 clones, around 93% of which show up once; 1.7% is in the top ten. The specimen sequenced was naive CD8+ T cells from PBMCs. The source of these receptors is a man aged 18-30 years in good health. Some clones in this sample may be carry-over from other donors' samples. The CDR3 runs from the conserved cysteine through the conserved F or W.

J,V,CDR3
TRBJ2-5,TRBV25-1,CASSEWTGFQETQYF
TRBJ2-1,TRBV13,CASSLGGRTHNEQFF
TRBJ2-1,TRBV7-9,CASSFWDSHEQFF
TRBJ2-7,TRBV10-3,CAISEGLSYEQYF
TRBJ2-7,TRBV5-6,CASSLQSSGSGAEQYF
TRBJ2-1,TRBV19,CASSMSREWAYNEQFF
TRBJ2-7,TRBV6-1,CASSEGHTYEQYF
TRBJ2-1,TRBV18,CASSPPASGGEQFF
TRBJ1-1,TRBV7-9,CASSVQVRNTEAFF
TRBJ2-7,TRBV5-6,CASSPRGTYEQYF
TRBJ1-1,TRBV19,CATTGGDTEAFF
TRBJ2-2,TRBV30,CAWSYTNTGELFF
TRBJ1-5,TRBV2,CASSGGQPFNQPQHF
TRBJ1-5,TRBV28,CASSRRVYQPQHF
TRBJ2-5,TRBV15,CATSGKLAGRVETQYF
TRBJ2-7,TRBV19,CASSMMGQAYEQYF
TRBJ1-3,TRBV6-5,CASTPRGGGNTIYF
TRBJ2-3,TRBV13,CASSLATDTQYF
TRBJ1-2,TRBV7-4,CASSLSWIGTGVRGWVFGYTF
-,TRBV29-1,CSVAKGTSTGEQYF
TRBJ2-7,TRBV9,CASSAPPSGRGDNEQYF
TRBJ1-4,TRBV30,CAWSKFATNEKLFF
TRBJ2-1,TRBV28,CASSFGDSYNEQFF
TRBJ2-1,TRBV7-7,CASSLVAGGIYNEQFF
TRBJ1-5,TRBV27,CASRQLNQPQHF
TRBJ1-2,TRBV11-2,CASSLLAGGADGYTF
TRBJ1-2,TRBV13,CASSSRPEGLDGYTF
TRBJ2-7,TRBV7-8,CASSPIAGAVTYEQYF
TRBJ2-3,TRBV15,CATSEEPRLADTQYF
TRBJ2-6,TRBV13,CASSLEEVSGANVLTF
TRBJ2-1,TRBV29-1,CSVRPEDEQFF
TRBJ2-3,TRBV4-3,CASRSSWRVTDTQYF
TRBJ2-1,TRBV2,CARGFGSGSLNNEQFF
TRBJ1-1,TRBV6-1,CASSDNAGGLNTEAFF
TRBJ2-3,TRBV9,CASSVGTSGRTDTQYF
TRBJ1-1,TRBV19,CASSISQGNTEAFF
TRBJ1-2,TRBV7-9,CASSLRDYSYGYTF
TRBJ2-3,TRBV6-1,CASSDLRASTDTQYF
TRBJ1-1,TRBV5-5,CASRIDRGNTEAFF
TRBJ1-5,TRBV7-9,CASSFSDNQPQHF
TRBJ2-3,TRBV19,CASVPGYGGTTDTQYF
TRBJ2-5,TRBV29-1,CSVGGTGYQETQYF
TRBJ1-1,TRBV10-3,CAIAARMNTEAFF
TRBJ1-2,TRBV5-6,CASSSSDRGYGYTF
TRBJ1-1,TRBV6-4,CASSDSFGQAFF
TRBJ2-7,TRBV21-1,CASMTGGSHKQYF
TRBJ1-1,TRBV6-1,CASSGGLLNTEAFF
TRBJ2-3,TRBV18,CASSPQTGTDTQYF
TRBJ1-2,TRBV9,CASSVLGRDHGYTF
TRBJ2-7,TRBV9,CASSLLREVVEQYF
TRBJ1-5,TRBV9,CASSEQGGNQPQHF
TRBJ2-7,TRBV28,CASSRNRGRQYEQYF
TRBJ2-2,TRBV27,CASRPGLADTGELFF
TRBJ2-4,TRBV7-8,CASSQDGGRQNIQYF
TRBJ1-1,TRBV19,CASRDRKNTEAFF
TRBJ1-2,TRBV7-9,CASSLGGADYGYTF
TRBJ2-6,TRBV28,CASSLGPGNLGPGANVLTF
TRBJ2-1,TRBV9,CASSVGGASSYNEQFF
TRBJ1-1,TRBV28,CASSLIRVNTEAFF